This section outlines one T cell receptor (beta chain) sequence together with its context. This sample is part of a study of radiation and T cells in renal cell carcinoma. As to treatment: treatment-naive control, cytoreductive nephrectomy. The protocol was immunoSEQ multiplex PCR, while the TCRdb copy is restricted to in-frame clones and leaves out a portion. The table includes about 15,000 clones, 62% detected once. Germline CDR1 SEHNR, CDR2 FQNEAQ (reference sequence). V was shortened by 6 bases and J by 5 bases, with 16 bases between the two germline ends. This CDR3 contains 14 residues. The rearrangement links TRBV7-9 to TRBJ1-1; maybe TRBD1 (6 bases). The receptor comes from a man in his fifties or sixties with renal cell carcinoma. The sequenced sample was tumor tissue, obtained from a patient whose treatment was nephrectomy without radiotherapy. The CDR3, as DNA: TGTGCCAGCAGAGAACAGGGCCGGAGGACTGAAGCTTTCTTT. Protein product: CASREQGRRTEAFF.